This paragraph covers one T cell receptor (beta chain) sequence. The antigen remains undetermined. The whole isolated RNA underwent reverse transcription, so sequencing captured expressed TCRB transcripts. Stem cell-like memory T cell samples underwent survey-depth immunoSEQ sequencing. They averaged around 1 million reads. Method: immunoSEQ multiplex PCR; TCRdb's copy keeps in-frame clones and lacks some. The profile shows approximately 84,000 clones, approximately 32% of them singletons. Sorting that relied on CD45RO/CCR7/CD25/CD127/CD95/CD27 yielded CD4+ naive, central memory, regulatory and stem cell-like memory cells. CDR1 and CDR2 from the germline V gene are LNHDA and SQIVND (reference sequence). V lost 8 bases and J 6 bases, leaving 18 bases between the germline ends. The CDR3 covers 14 residues. The source of the sample is a study of beta chain features in type 1 diabetes. As for the study in general: Sorted cells, 107,917,701 in number, were examined across all samples.

Study observations and caveats: Among patients, naive, central memory and Treg TCRB repertoires appeared more similar than among healthy donors.

The sample consisted of stem cell memory CD4+ T cells from blood. This TCR was sampled from a woman under 30 in good health. The genes are TRBV19 and TRBJ2-3, with D possibly matching TRBD2 (5 bases). CDR3 residues: CASVTGRAGDTQYF. The DNA of the CDR3 is TGTGCCAGTGTCACTGGCCGGGCGGGTGATACGCAGTATTTT.